This T cell receptor (beta chain) was captured by sequencing in a study of T cells expressing NK-cell markers. The overall study: The sequencing cohort of eight donors included seven HCMV-seropositive individuals and one seronegative individual.

Worth noting for this clonotype: Its antigen is undetermined.

The CDR3 runs to 15 residues. TCRdb reprocessed the 5' RACE reads and reports one entry per CDR3 protein, with no DNA. This sample contains a few hundred thousand distinct CDR3 sequences. Study-wide findings and caveats: In roughly 6 donors, dominant CD3+CD56+NKG2C+ clones formed 1.0-7.0% of CD8+ cells.

This clonotype was obtained from a man aged 18-70 years in good health. The chain uses TRBV12-3 or TRBV12-4 and TRBJ2-7; TCRdb proposes TRBD2, but this gene call is untestable without DNA. Material: blood T cells: a sorted CD56 or NKG2C T cell subset, CD4+ or CD8+ T cells, or bulk PBMC T cells (not recorded which). The CDR3 here is CASSFTSGGVYEQYF.